The 30 T cell receptor beta chains given below trace back to one sample, sequenced in a study of cytomegalovirus exposure and HLA in healthy donors. Primers: 60 Vbeta forward and 13 Jbeta reverse. Measured with immunoSEQ multiplex PCR; TCRdb has only the in-frame clones, and not every one. Among almost 80,000 clones, about 68% were seen once, and the ten largest hold under 7.5%. Material for sequencing was PBMCs. The receptors originated from a woman in her 50s in good health and CMV-seropositive.

This clone was counted a few times. The rearrangement joins TRBV6-4 to TRBJ2-1; 12 bases are shared with TRBD2. Germline CDR1 MRHNA, CDR2 SNTAGT. The CDR3 consists of 15 residues. The junction had 3 bases not matched to a gene; V was cut back by 5 bases and J by 4 bases. As DNA, the CDR3 is TGTGCCAGCAGTCTCACTAGCGGGGGGTACAATGAGCAGTTCTTC. It translates to CASSLTSGGYNEQFF.

CDR3 DNA: TGTGCCAGCAGTTTGGCTGGCAGGGCTAATTCACCCCTCCACTTT. Residues: CASSLAGRANSPLHF. The V and J genes are TRBV27 and TRBJ1-6; a weak D match, TRBD1 (5 bases). Trimming pared 3 bases from V and 6 bases from J, leaving 12 bases between. The germline V gene encodes CDR1 MNHEY and CDR2 SMNVEV (reference sequence). The CDR3 has 15 amino acids.

This clone was detected a few times. The rearrangement links TRBV7-2 to TRBJ1-3; D unresolved. The CDR3 length is 13 residues. V gave up 3 bases and J gave up 3 bases, with 6 bases separating them. Germline CDR1 is SGHTA and CDR2 is FQGNSA. CDR3 sequence reads: CASSFLSGNTIYF. Written as DNA, the CDR3 is TGTGCCAGCAGCTTCCTTAGTGGAAACACCATATATTTT.

The V and J genes are TRBV9 and TRBJ2-3; D might be TRBD1 (5 bases). Germline V gene lookup returns CDR1 SGDLS and CDR2 YYNGEE. V was clipped by 3 bases and J by 5 bases, with 7 bases between them. The CDR3 sequence is 12 residues long. The CDR3 reads CASSGRVDTQYF. DNA for the CDR3: TGTGCCAGCAGCGGCAGGGTAGATACGCAGTATTTT.

This clone was picked up a small number of times. The chain links TRBV7-9 to TRBJ2-1; 9 bases fit TRBD2. Trimming cost V 7 bases and J 5 bases; bases outside gene matches: 18. Per the germline V gene, CDR1 is SEHNR and CDR2 is FQNEAQ (reference sequence). CDR3 length: 18 residues. This chain's CDR3 is CASTTRGRGARGDNEQFF. The CDR3 region has the DNA TGTGCCAGCACCACCCGCGGGAGGGGGGCCAGGGGTGACAATGAGCAGTTCTTC.

The chain employs TRBV9 and TRBJ1-6; D remains unclear. Trimming took off 0 bases at V and 3 bases at J, with 10 bases between the two ends. Germline V gene sequence: CDR1 SGDLS, CDR2 YYNGEE. The CDR3 has 16 residues. Here the CDR3 DNA reads TGTGCCAGCAGCGTAGACGGGGTCCTCTATAATTCACCCCTCCACTTT. Amino acids: CASSVDGVLYNSPLHF.

This clone showed up just once. The chain links TRBV7-9 to TRBJ2-1; 8 bases are shared with TRBD2. This CDR3 has 18 residues. CDR1 SEHNR and CDR2 FQNEAQ come from the germline V gene (reference sequence). The V segment lost 5 bases and the J segment 5 bases; nucleotides outside the gene matches: 17. In DNA, the CDR3 is TGTGCCAGCAGCCACACCCTTAAGCACGGGGGGGCAAACAATGAGCAGTTCTTC. Translated, it gives CASSHTLKHGGANNEQFF.

The chain links TRBV5-5 to TRBJ2-7; 8 bases are a match to TRBD2. The CDR3 extends over 14 amino acids. The germline V gene has CDR1 SGHKS and CDR2 YYEKEE (reference sequence). The V and J ends lost 1 base and 6 bases, in that order; junction bases with no gene match: 6. The CDR3, as DNA: TGTGCCAGCAGCTTGAATCCGGGGGGGGGCGAGCAGTACTTC. Translation: CASSLNPGGGEQYF.

The chain is built from TRBV19 and TRBJ2-1; D might be TRBD1 (6 bases). Looked up from germline, CDR1 is LNHDA and CDR2 is SQIVND (reference sequence). The CDR3 loop spans 15 amino acids. The ends were cut back, 7 bases at V and 6 bases at J, with 19 bases in the middle. CDR3 region: CASTSADSPTNEQFF. In DNA form, the CDR3 reads TGTGCCAGTACTTCCGCGGACAGCCCCACCAATGAGCAGTTCTTC. Filled out from reference TRBV19 and TRBJ2-1, the complete variable domain reads DGGITQSPKYLFRKEGQNVTLSCEQNLNHDAMYWYRQDPGQGLRLIYYSQIVNDFQKGDIAEGYSVSREKKESFPLTVTSAQKNPTAFYLCASTSADSPTNEQFFGPGTRLTVL.

The CDR3 region has the DNA TGTGCCATCGGGTCCGGTTTTCGGGGAGTGGCTGAAGCTTTCTTT. It translates to CAIGSGFRGVAEAFF. This rearrangement joins TRBV10-3 to TRBJ1-1; no clear D. Germline V gene lookup returns CDR1 ENHRY and CDR2 SYGVKD. V lost 8 bases to trimming and J lost 6 bases, with 22 bases between them. This CDR3 is 15 amino acids long.

A few counts support this clone. The chain carries TRBV10-1 and TRBJ2-1; D possibly corresponds to TRBD2 (6 bases). The CDR3 spans 15 residues. The V end was cut by 5 bases, the J end by 0 bases, with 11 bases between. Germline V gene data show CDR1 as WNHNN and CDR2 as SYGVQD (reference sequence). CDR3 loop: CASSLGSSSYNEQFF. The DNA of the CDR3 is TGCGCCAGCAGTCTCGGGAGCAGCTCCTACAATGAGCAGTTCTTC.

This chain links TRBV10-3 with TRBJ2-7; 11 bases line up with TRBD1. This CDR3 comprises 17 residues. Losses at the gene ends were 0 bases for V and 6 bases for J; bases not matched to a gene: 10. Germline V gene lookup returns CDR1 ENHRY and CDR2 SYGVKD. The CDR3 sequence is CAISESGQGATRGEQYF. DNA for the CDR3: TGTGCCATCAGTGAGTCAGGACAGGGGGCGACTCGAGGCGAGCAGTACTTC.

The chain employs TRBV5-6 and TRBJ1-1; TRBD1 is a possible D gene (5 bases). The length of the CDR3 is 12 residues. Germline V gene sequence: CDR1 SGHDT, CDR2 YYEEEE. The ends were cut back, 4 bases at V and 11 bases at J, with 15 bases in the middle. This chain's CDR3 is CASSAAGYQAFF. The CDR3 bases are TGTGCCAGCAGCGCGGCAGGGTATCAGGCTTTCTTT.

This chain connects TRBV2 to TRBJ1-5; a possible D gene is TRBD1 (6 bases). Germline assignment: CDR1 SNHLY and CDR2 FYNNEI. The CDR3 extends over 15 amino acids. The V end lost 6 bases, the J end lost 0 bases, and 12 bases lay between the germline ends. The CDR3 region is CASRDSTYSNQPQHF. The CDR3 DNA sequence: TGTGCCAGCAGGGACAGTACATATAGCAATCAGCCCCAGCATTTT. Filled out from reference TRBV2 and TRBJ1-5, the complete variable domain reads EPEVTQTPSHQVTQMGQEVILRCVPISNHLYFYWYRQILGQKVEFLVSFYNNEISEKSEIFDDQFSVERPDGSNFTLKIRSTKLEDSAMYFCASRDSTYSNQPQHFGDGTRLSIL.

The CDR3 nucleotides are TGCGCCAGCAGCCCCGGGACAGGGTCCGAAGATACGCAGTATTTT. The encoded protein is CASSPGTGSEDTQYF. The chain employs TRBV5-1 and TRBJ2-3, with 9 bases aligning to TRBD1. J was trimmed by 5 bases and V by 4 bases; bases with no gene match: 8. Germline V gives CDR1 SGHRS, CDR2 YFSETQ. This CDR3 is built from 15 residues.

The chain couples TRBV5-1 to TRBJ1-2; TRBD1 agrees at 9 bases. V shed 5 bases and J 4 bases; nucleotides not matched to a gene: 9. The CDR3 runs 15 residues. CDR1 is SGHRS, CDR2 YFSETQ, per germline. CDR3 residues: CASSEPGQGPYGYTF. The CDR3 coding sequence is TGCGCCAGCAGTGAGCCGGGACAGGGCCCCTATGGCTACACCTTC. The full variable domain, with the rest looked up from reference TRBV5-1 and TRBJ1-2, is KAGVTQTPRYLIKTRGQQVTLSCSPISGHRSVSWYQQTPGQGLQFLFEYFSETQRNKGNFPGRFSGRQFSNSRSEMNVSTLELGDSALYLCASSEPGQGPYGYTFGSGTRLTVV.

This clone was observed a few times. This chain connects TRBV11-2 to TRBJ1-4, with D unresolved. The germline V gene has CDR1 SGHAT and CDR2 FQNNGV. The CDR3 has 11 amino acids. V lost 3 bases and J 7 bases, leaving 3 bases between the germline ends. Here the CDR3 reads CASSFSEKLFF. CDR3 sequence (DNA): TGTGCCAGCAGCTTCAGTGAAAAACTGTTTTTT.

This chain links TRBV9 with TRBJ1-1; D ambiguous. From germline, CDR1 is SGDLS and CDR2 YYNGEE. Trimming took 0 bases from V and 4 from J, leaving 4 bases between them. The CDR3 covers 12 residues. The CDR3 loop is CASSVDSTEAFF. DNA of the CDR3: TGTGCCAGCAGCGTAGACTCCACTGAAGCTTTCTTT.

The rearrangement links TRBV9 to TRBJ2-3; TRBD1 matches 8 bases. Unmatched junction bases numbered 9, after V lost 3 bases and J lost 3 bases. The CDR3 runs 16 residues. Germline V gene lookup returns CDR1 SGDLS and CDR2 YYNGEE. In nucleotides, the CDR3 is TGTGCCAGCAGCGGAACAGGGGGTAGGGGAACAGATACGCAGTATTTT. Translating gives CASSGTGGRGTDTQYF.

This clone was detected only a few times. The chain recombines TRBV5-5 with TRBJ1-5; 10 bases line up with TRBD1. The germline gives CDR1 SGHKS, CDR2 YYEKEE (reference sequence). The CDR3 has 12 amino acids. V was clipped by 4 bases and J by 15 bases; unmatched bases: 7. The CDR3 here is CASSPGDRGLHF. DNA of the CDR3: TGTGCCAGCAGCCCCGGGGACAGGGGCTTGCATTTT.

V is TRBV27 and J is TRBJ1-5, with TRBD1 matching 10 bases. Germline V gene sequence: CDR1 MNHEY, CDR2 SMNVEV (reference sequence). Trimming removed 0 bases from V and 7 bases from J; junction bases left unmatched: 9. This CDR3 region has 17 residues. CDR3 amino acids: CASSLSAGTGDLQPQHF. The CDR3 DNA is TGTGCCAGCAGTTTATCAGCCGGGACAGGGGATCTACAGCCCCAGCATTTT.

The rearrangement links TRBV19 to TRBJ1-1, with TRBD1 matching over 12 bases. The CDR3 spans 19 residues. Trimming took 9 bases from V and 6 from J; bases not matched to a gene: 23. CDR1 and CDR2 (germline): LNHDA, SQIVND (reference sequence). The CDR3 region is CASKKGYGRDRGRYAEAFF. CDR3 DNA: TGTGCCAGCAAAAAAGGGTATGGCCGGGACAGGGGGCGTTATGCTGAAGCTTTCTTT.

This chain connects TRBV9 to TRBJ2-1, with TRBD1 as a possible D gene (6 bases). Germline V gene sequence: CDR1 SGDLS, CDR2 YYNGEE. Between the trimmed V and J ends, which lost 0 bases and 9 bases, there was a span of 13 bases. This CDR3 comprises 14 residues. The CDR3 region is CASSVGGQSGEQFF. The CDR3 nucleotides read TGTGCCAGCAGCGTAGGGGGACAATCGGGTGAGCAGTTCTTC.

The chain has TRBV11-2 and TRBJ2-3; TRBD2 matches at 9 bases. The V segment lost 5 bases and the J segment 2 bases; nucleotides outside the gene matches: 5. Germline CDR1 and CDR2: SGHAT and FQNNGV. The CDR3 sequence is 15 residues long. CDR3 DNA sequence: TGTGCCAGCAGCCGTAGCGGGGGTTCCACAGATACGCAGTATTTT. Translated, it gives CASSRSGGSTDTQYF. Full variable domain (rest looked up from reference TRBV11-2 and TRBJ2-3): EAGVAQSPRYKIIEKRQSVAFWCNPISGHATLYWYQQILGQGPKLLIQFQNNGVVDDSQLPKDRFSAERLKGVDSTLKIQPAKLEDSAVYLCASSRSGGSTDTQYFGPGTRLTVL.

This clone was observed a single time. The rearrangement uses TRBV19 and TRBJ2-5; TRBD1 matches 7 bases. The junction had 4 bases not matched to a gene; V was cut back by 6 bases and J by 3 bases. The CDR3 is made up of 13 amino acids. The V gene's germline CDR1 is LNHDA and CDR2 SQIVND (reference sequence). The CDR3 DNA follows: TGTGCCAGTAGAAACAGGGGAAAAGAGACCCAGTACTTC. It codes for CASRNRGKETQYF. Looking up the rest from reference TRBV19 and TRBJ2-5 gives the full variable domain: DGGITQSPKYLFRKEGQNVTLSCEQNLNHDAMYWYRQDPGQGLRLIYYSQIVNDFQKGDIAEGYSVSREKKESFPLTVTSAQKNPTAFYLCASRNRGKETQYFGPGTRLLVL.

A few counts support this clone. The CDR3 nucleotides read TGTGCCAGCTCGTACACAGGGGGCGAGATGAACACTGAAGCTTTCTTT. It codes for CASSYTGGEMNTEAFF. The chain uses TRBV18 and TRBJ1-1; TRBD1 agrees at 9 bases. The CDR3 has 16 amino acids. J was trimmed by 0 bases and V by 6 bases; bases with no gene match: 8. The germline V gene encodes CDR1 KGHSH and CDR2 LQKENI.

The chain couples TRBV7-9 to TRBJ2-1, with D possibly matching TRBD2 (5 bases). Trimming took off 5 bases at V and 4 bases at J, with 24 bases between the two ends. Germline V gene data show CDR1 as SEHNR and CDR2 as FQNEAQ (reference sequence). The CDR3 runs to 18 residues. The CDR3 nucleotides are TGTGCCAGCAGCCCAAGGAGCGGTAGTTCTCGGAGGTACAATGAGCAGTTCTTC. Protein product: CASSPRSGSSRRYNEQFF.

This clone was seen a few times. The chain carries TRBV5-1 and TRBJ1-2; D not certain. The CDR3 is made up of 14 amino acids. Looked up from germline, CDR1 is SGHRS and CDR2 is YFSETQ. Trimming removed 1 base at V and 3 bases at J, with 10 bases between. The DNA for the CDR3 is TGCGCCAGCAGCTTGTCGTTAGGAGACTATGGCTACACCTTC. Protein: CASSLSLGDYGYTF.

The genes are TRBV10-1 and TRBJ2-1; possibly TRBD2 for D (7 bases). Germline CDR1 reads WNHNN; CDR2 reads SYGVQD (reference sequence). Trimming left V 2 bases short and J 7 bases short, with 15 bases between. The CDR3 has 15 amino acids. DNA for the CDR3: TGCGCCAGCAGTGAGCCAGGGGAGGGAAGGAATGAGCAGTTCTTC. This gives the protein CASSEPGEGRNEQFF.

The gene calls are TRBV5-1 and TRBJ1-3; no clear D gene. CDR3 length: 17 residues. Germline CDR1 reads SGHRS; CDR2 reads YFSETQ. Deletions cut 0 bases from V and 0 bases from J, with 13 bases between. DNA of the CDR3: TGCGCCAGCAGCTTGGTACCCCAGACAATCTCTGGAAACACCATATATTTT. This sequence encodes CASSLVPQTISGNTIYF. Filled out from reference TRBV5-1 and TRBJ1-3, the complete variable domain reads KAGVTQTPRYLIKTRGQQVTLSCSPISGHRSVSWYQQTPGQGLQFLFEYFSETQRNKGNFPGRFSGRQFSNSRSEMNVSTLELGDSALYLCASSLVPQTISGNTIYFGEGSWLTVV.